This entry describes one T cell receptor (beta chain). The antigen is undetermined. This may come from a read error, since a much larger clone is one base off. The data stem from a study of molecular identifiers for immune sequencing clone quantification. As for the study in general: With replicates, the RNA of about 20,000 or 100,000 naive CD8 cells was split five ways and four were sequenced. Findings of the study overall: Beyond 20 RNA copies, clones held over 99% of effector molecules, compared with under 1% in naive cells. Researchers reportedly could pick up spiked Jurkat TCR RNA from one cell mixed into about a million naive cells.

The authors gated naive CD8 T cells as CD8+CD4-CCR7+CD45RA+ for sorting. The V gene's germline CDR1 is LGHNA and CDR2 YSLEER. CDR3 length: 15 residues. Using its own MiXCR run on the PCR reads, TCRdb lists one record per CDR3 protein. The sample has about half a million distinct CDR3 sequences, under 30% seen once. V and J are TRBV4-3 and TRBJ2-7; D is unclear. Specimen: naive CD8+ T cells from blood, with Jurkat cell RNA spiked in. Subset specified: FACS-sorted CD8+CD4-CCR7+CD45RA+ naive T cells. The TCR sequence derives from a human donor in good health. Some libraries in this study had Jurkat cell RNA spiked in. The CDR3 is CAGSQGRQDSYEQYF. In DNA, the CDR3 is TGCGCCGGCAGCCAAGGACGTCAGGACTCCTACGAGCAGTACTTC.